The 27 T cell receptor beta chains listed next were all sequenced from one sample in a study of vaccination and CD4 T cells after COVID-19. Their antigens remain unidentified. The study sequenced cultured CD4+ T cell DNA using the Oncomine TCR Beta short-read assay. MiXCR, applied by TCRdb to the PCR reads, yields one record per CDR3 protein. The repertoire has about 20,000 distinct CDR3 sequences, around 45% of them found once; the top ten carry roughly an eighth. The treatment is: roughly 11-day PBMC culture with coronavirus spike peptide pools or control peptides (ViraFEST assay). The sequenced material came from CD4+ T cells from blood, cultured in vitro. Receptors originate from a human donor who had recovered from COVID-19.

As to this clonotype: The junction does not match germline at one end; this may be a read error. The J gene is TRBJ1-1, the V gene TRBV27, with a tentative D call TRBD1 (6 bases). The CDR3 length is 14 residues. The germline V gene has CDR1 MNHEY and CDR2 SMNVEV (reference sequence). The CDR3: CASSPGARENQAFF. DNA of the CDR3: TGTGCTAGCAGCCCGGGGGCGCGGGAGAATCAAGCTTTCTTT.

The V and J genes are TRBV28 and TRBJ1-5, with a weak D call TRBD1 (6 bases). Germline CDR1 is MDHEN and CDR2 is SYDVKM. CDR3 size: 15 residues. V lost 2 bases to trimming and J lost 7 bases, with 15 bases between them. For the CDR3, the DNA is TGTGCCAGCAGTTTACAGGGGCAGGTCGGACAGCCCCAGCATTTT. The encoded protein is CASSLQGQVGQPQHF.

This chain connects TRBV12-3 or TRBV12-4 to TRBJ1-1; the D is unclear. The V end lost 3 bases, the J end lost 1 base, and 9 bases lay between the germline ends. This CDR3 has 14 residues. CDR3 sequence (DNA): TGTGCCAGCAGTTTCATAAGTTCGAACACTGAAGCTTTCTTT. This gives the protein CASSFISSNTEAFF.

This clonotype was recorded once. This sequence joins TRBV6-1 and TRBJ1-4, with D possibly matching TRBD1 (5 bases). This CDR3 has 15 residues. Trimming removed 3 bases from V and 10 bases from J, with 18 bases in between. The germline gives CDR1 MNHNS, CDR2 SASEGT. The CDR3 loop is CASSDEGPRAAKLFF. CDR3 nucleotides: TGTGCCAGCAGTGATGAGGGACCGAGGGCGGCAAAACTGTTTTTT.

The chain couples TRBV20-1 to TRBJ2-4; 10 bases are a match to TRBD2. Looked up from germline, CDR1 is DFQATT and CDR2 is SNEGSKA (reference sequence). The CDR3 covers 16 residues. Trimming took 5 bases from V and 0 from J; bases not matched to a gene: 7. In nucleotides, the CDR3 is TGCAGTGCTCCAGCGGGAGGGGAGCTAGCCAAAAACATTCAGTACTTC. This sequence encodes CSAPAGGELAKNIQYF.

The chain combines TRBV12-3 or TRBV12-4 with TRBJ1-1; 7 bases align to TRBD1. Unmatched junction bases numbered 2, after V lost 7 bases and J lost 0 bases. The CDR3 is 13 amino acids. The CDR3, as DNA: TGTGCCAGCAACAGGGGAATGAACACTGAAGCTTTCTTT. This encodes CASNRGMNTEAFF.

The chain recombines TRBV11-2 with TRBJ2-3, with TRBD2 identical over 11 bases. Losses at the gene ends were 5 bases for V and 3 bases for J; bases not matched to a gene: 19. The CDR3 runs to 20 residues. CDR1 is SGHAT, CDR2 FQNNGV, per germline. CDR3 sequence reads: CASSRPVVLRTSGGTDTQYF. CDR3 DNA: TGTGCCAGCAGCCGCCCGGTCGTCCTCCGTACTAGCGGGGGAACAGATACGCAGTATTTT.

This chain's CDR3 is CASSRTLTVSTEAFF. DNA for the CDR3: TGCGCCAGCAGCCGGACCCTGACAGTAAGCACTGAAGCTTTCTTT. The chain joins TRBV5-1 to TRBJ1-1; D might be TRBD1 (5 bases). Germline-derived CDR1 and CDR2 are SGHRS and YFSETQ. Trimming removed 4 bases from V and 4 bases from J, with 17 bases in between. The length of the CDR3 is 15 residues.

This clonotype occurred a few times. The chain combines TRBV12-3 or TRBV12-4 with TRBJ1-5; a weak D match, TRBD1 (5 bases). The ends were cut back, 6 bases at V and 5 bases at J, with 20 bases in the middle. The CDR3 covers 16 residues. The DNA for the CDR3 is TGTGCCAGCAGCCTACGGGTGGGGACCTTCCATCAGCCCCAGCATTTT. This encodes CASSLRVGTFHQPQHF.

This clonotype was picked up a small number of times. This rearrangement joins TRBV20-1 to TRBJ1-6; D may be TRBD1 (5 bases). The CDR3 extends over 19 amino acids. The germline V and J ends were trimmed by 5 bases and 2 bases, with 25 bases remaining between them. The V gene's germline CDR1 is DFQATT and CDR2 SNEGSKA (reference sequence). CDR3 in amino acids: CSAPEIRGGGSAYNSPLHF. The DNA of the CDR3 is TGCAGTGCTCCCGAGATTAGGGGAGGAGGCTCAGCCTATAATTCACCCCTCCACTTT.

This chain joins TRBV11-2 and TRBJ2-3; possibly TRBD1 for D (5 bases). V lost 5 bases, J lost 3 bases, and 15 bases lay in between. CDR1 is SGHAT and CDR2 is FQNNGV in the germline V gene. This CDR3 is built from 15 residues. The CDR3 DNA reads TGTGCCAGCAGCCACTATACAGGTGGGACAGATACGCAGTATTTT. Translating it yields CASSHYTGGTDTQYF.

This clonotype has only a few counts. The genes are TRBV28 and TRBJ1-5; possibly TRBD1 for D (5 bases). Per the germline V gene, CDR1 is MDHEN and CDR2 is SYDVKM. The CDR3 covers 12 residues. Trimming left V 6 bases short and J 8 bases short, with 11 bases between. The CDR3 coding sequence is TGTGCCAGCAGGTGGGGCATAGAGCCCCAGCATTTT. Its translation: CASRWGIEPQHF.

The chain employs TRBV10-3 and TRBJ1-2, with D unresolved. Germline loops: CDR1 ENHRY, CDR2 SYGVKD. This CDR3 has 11 amino acids. Trimming took 4 bases from V and 4 from J, leaving 4 bases between them. DNA for the CDR3: TGTGCCATCAGTGTCGGCTATGGCTACACCTTC. Amino acids: CAISVGYGYTF.

This clonotype was seen more than once but under ten times. The chain employs TRBV20-1 and TRBJ2-2; TRBD2 is a possible D gene (5 bases). Trimming left V 6 bases short and J 0 bases short, with 11 bases between. Germline CDR1 is DFQATT and CDR2 is SNEGSKA (reference sequence). The length of the CDR3 is 14 residues. CDR3 DNA sequence: TGCAGTGCCCGCGGGCAGGCGAACACCGGGGAGCTGTTTTTT. Protein product: CSARGQANTGELFF.

This clonotype ranks as medium-sized (0.01 to 0.1%). The chain joins TRBV7-9 to TRBJ1-1; possible D gene TRBD1, 6 bases. The CDR3 is 13 residues long. The germline gives CDR1 SEHNR, CDR2 FQNEAQ (reference sequence). Trimming took off 4 bases at V and 1 base at J, with 7 bases between the two ends. CDR3 sequence reads: CASSSQGNTEAFF. In nucleotides, the CDR3 is TGTGCCAGCAGCTCACAGGGGAACACTGAAGCTTTCTTT.

The V gene is TRBV20-1, the J gene TRBJ1-2; D is perhaps TRBD1 (5 bases). The V gene lost 5 bases and the J gene lost 4 bases, with 14 bases spanning the gap. Looked up from germline, CDR1 is DFQATT and CDR2 is SNEGSKA (reference sequence). The CDR3 loop spans 13 amino acids. The CDR3 here is CSALTGTSYGYTF. CDR3 sequence (DNA): TGCAGTGCTTTGACCGGGACTTCCTATGGCTACACCTTC.

This clonotype was recorded a few times. This chain uses TRBV4-1 with TRBJ2-1, with 7 positions matching TRBD2. The ends lost 6 bases at V and 9 bases at J; junction bases unmatched: 8. CDR1 MGHRA and CDR2 YSYEKL come from the germline V gene. The CDR3 is 13 residues long. CDR3 sequence reads: CASRSSGSVEQFF. The DNA of the CDR3 is TGCGCCAGCAGATCTAGCGGCTCGGTTGAGCAGTTCTTC.

This clonotype was found once. V gene TRBV5-1 combines with J gene TRBJ2-7; D is ambiguous. The CDR3 extends over 14 amino acids. The ends were cut back, 2 bases at V and 0 bases at J, with 9 bases in the middle. CDR1 is SGHRS and CDR2 is YFSETQ in the germline V gene. The CDR3 DNA reads as TGCGCCAGCAGCTTCCAGGAAAGCTCCTACGAGCAGTACTTC. It specifies CASSFQESSYEQYF.

The table lists this clonotype with a few counts. J is TRBJ1-5 and V is TRBV7-2; tentative D call: TRBD1 (6 bases). The V end lost 1 base, the J end lost 5 bases, and 12 bases lay between the germline ends. Germline CDR1 reads SGHTA; CDR2 reads FQGNSA. CDR3 length: 15 amino acids. CDR3 in amino acids: CASSLVVAGDQPQHF. The CDR3 DNA sequence: TGTGCCAGCAGCTTAGTGGTGGCAGGGGATCAGCCCCAGCATTTT.

This clonotype was picked up a small number of times. The chain uses TRBV20-1 and TRBJ2-1; 8 bases line up with TRBD2. The length of the CDR3 is 12 residues. V lost 3 bases, J lost 7 bases, and 2 bases stayed unmatched. Germline V gene lookup returns CDR1 DFQATT and CDR2 SNEGSKA (reference sequence). CDR3: CSASGRGNEQFF. CDR3 DNA sequence: TGCAGTGCTAGCGGGAGGGGAAATGAGCAGTTCTTC.

The chain links TRBV18 to TRBJ2-3, with 10 bases identical to TRBD1. The germline V gene has CDR1 KGHSH and CDR2 LQKENI. This CDR3 region has 16 residues. V trimming: 1 base; J trimming: 0 bases; junction bases outside the gene matches: 1. This chain's CDR3 is CASSPLDRGSTDTQYF. As DNA, the CDR3 is TGTGCCAGCTCACCACTGGACAGGGGGAGCACAGATACGCAGTATTTT.

V usage is TRBV7-9 and J usage is TRBJ2-3; D may be TRBD2 (5 bases). Germline CDR1 and CDR2: SEHNR and FQNEAQ (reference sequence). Trimming cost V 5 bases and J 0 bases, with 21 bases left between them. This CDR3 contains 18 residues. The CDR3 DNA sequence: TGTGCCAGCAGCCCCTTGGGAGCAGGAGCTCTTAGCACAGATACGCAGTATTTT. Amino acid sequence: CASSPLGAGALSTDTQYF. Supplemented by reference TRBV7-9 and TRBJ2-3, the full variable domain reads DTGVSQNPRHKITKRGQNVTFRCDPISEHNRLYWYRQTLGQGPEFLTYFQNEAQLEKSRLLSDRFSAERPKGSFSTLEIQRTEQGDSAMYLCASSPLGAGALSTDTQYFGPGTRLTVL.

The chain uses TRBV20-1 and TRBJ2-7; no definite D call. CDR1 and CDR2 from the germline V gene are DFQATT and SNEGSKA (reference sequence). V shed 3 bases and J shed 4 bases, with 19 bases lying between them. The CDR3 covers 15 residues. For the CDR3, the DNA is TGCAGTGCTAGTGTCAATCGGCCCGAAGCTTACGAGCAGTACTTC. Translation gives CSASVNRPEAYEQYF.

The chain employs TRBV20-1 and TRBJ2-2; the D is unclear. The CDR3 spans 13 residues. V was pared by 0 bases and J by 6 bases, with 8 bases between. Per the germline V gene, CDR1 is DFQATT and CDR2 is SNEGSKA (reference sequence). CDR3 protein: CSARDEKSGELFF. In DNA, the CDR3 is TGCAGTGCTAGAGATGAAAAATCCGGGGAGCTGTTTTTT.

This clonotype was detected a few times. The chain employs TRBV6-2 or TRBV6-3 and TRBJ2-3, with 11 nucleotides matching TRBD2. CDR1 and CDR2 (germline): MNHEY, SVGEGT. V trimming: 2 bases; J trimming: 2 bases; junction bases outside the gene matches: 9. CDR3 length: 18 residues. CDR3 sequence reads: CASSYARLAGQDTDTQYF. The CDR3 bases are TGTGCCAGCAGTTACGCGAGACTAGCGGGACAAGACACAGATACGCAGTATTTT.

This chain links TRBV27 with TRBJ1-1; D remains ambiguous. The V and J ends lost 7 bases and 0 bases respectively, with 12 bases between them. The CDR3 runs 14 residues. The germline V gene encodes CDR1 MNHEY and CDR2 SMNVEV (reference sequence). The CDR3 loop reads CASISHPLNTEAFF. The CDR3 nucleotides are TGTGCCAGCATCTCCCACCCACTGAACACTGAAGCTTTCTTT.

V is TRBV6-1 and J is TRBJ1-2; D not certain. This CDR3 has 14 amino acids. The ends were cut back, 6 bases at V and 3 bases at J, with 14 bases in the middle. Germline V gene lookup returns CDR1 MNHNS and CDR2 SASEGT. This chain's CDR3 is CASSTTGLHYGYTF. DNA of the CDR3: TGTGCCAGCAGCACCACCGGGCTCCACTATGGCTACACCTTC.